This T cell receptor beta chain was identified in a study of chemoradiotherapy in HPV16-positive cancers. To note about this clone: Antigen specificity is unknown.

TCRdb's copy holds only in-frame clones and misses some; the assay was immunoSEQ multiplex PCR. The sample lists over 4,000 clones, roughly 74% occurring once. Trimming removed 8 bases at V and 0 bases at J, with 13 bases between. This CDR3 contains 14 residues. Germline CDR1 is LNHDA and CDR2 is SQIVND (reference sequence). Study-level points and caveats: Candidate HPV-specific clones and E7-related TCR motifs grew in tumor during treatment.

The source material was tumor tissue, sampled from a patient who underwent chemoradiotherapy. This receptor was identified in a human donor with HPV-associated anogenital cancer. The gene calls are TRBV19 and TRBJ1-1; weak D call: TRBD1 (6 bases). The CDR3 reads CASSRGQMNTEAFF. As DNA, the CDR3 is TGTGCCAGTTCCCGCGGACAGATGAACACTGAAGCTTTCTTT.